The 4 T cell receptor beta chains below come from one sample, sequenced in a study of PD-1 blockade in classical Hodgkin lymphoma. Profiled with immunoSEQ multiplex PCR; TCRdb holds only in-frame clones, not every one. The profile shows tens of thousands of clones, about 92% of them singletons. Every patient relapsed after autologous stem cell transplantation, and brentuximab vedotin exposure varied. The material was peripheral blood mononuclear cells (PBMCs), obtained at baseline. These TCRs come from a human donor with classical Hodgkin lymphoma.

The V call is TRBV6-5, the J call TRBJ1-2; possibly TRBD1 for D (6 bases). Germline V CDR1 and CDR2: MNHEY, SVGAGI. The V end lost 7 bases, the J end lost 8 bases, and 11 bases lay between the germline ends. The CDR3 spans 11 residues. CDR3 nucleotide sequence: TGTGCCAGCACTCACAGGGAGGGCTACACCTTC. Protein: CASTHREGYTF.

The V gene is TRBV9, the J gene TRBJ2-3, with TRBD2 identical over 8 bases. Germline V gives CDR1 SGDLS, CDR2 YYNGEE. The CDR3 runs to 16 residues. V was clipped by 3 bases and J by 5 bases; unmatched bases: 11. The chain's CDR3 is CASSGYHSGGRDTQYF. The DNA of the CDR3 is TGTGCCAGCAGCGGGTACCATTCGGGGGGGCGAGATACGCAGTATTTT.

The chain employs TRBV6-5 and TRBJ1-1; 9 positions agree with TRBD1. There are 15 residues in the CDR3. Trimming at V came to 6 bases and at J to 5 bases, leaving 10 bases not matched to a gene. Germline V lookup: CDR1 MNHEY, CDR2 SVGAGI. CDR3 DNA sequence: TGTGCCAGCAGGGAATATGGGGGACAGGGAACTGAAGCTTTCTTT. Its protein product is CASREYGGQGTEAFF.

The genes are TRBV28 and TRBJ2-1; 8 nucleotides align to TRBD1. The CDR3 runs 16 residues. Germline V gene lookup returns CDR1 MDHEN and CDR2 SYDVKM. Losses at the gene ends were 3 bases for V and 7 bases for J; bases not matched to a gene: 11. In DNA form, the CDR3 reads TGTGCCAGCAGTTTTCAGGGGGCGAATATTGAGAATGAGCAGTTCTTC. It codes for CASSFQGANIENEQFF.